This is a list of T cell receptor beta chains from one sample in a study of T cells in Graves' hyperthyroidism and ophthalmopathy. TCRdb redid the calling of the multiplex PCR reads with MiXCR, one entry per CDR3 protein. The repertoire includes 550,000 to 600,000 distinct CDR3 sequences, over 15% of them detected once, and roughly 18% sits in the top ten. Material: blood. These receptors were taken from a woman aged 18-29 years with Graves' hyperthyroidism. CDR3s include the opening cysteine and the closing phenylalanine or tryptophan. A D gene is named only where the DNA matches it firmly. The listing skips clone size in some rows; elsewhere it reads once, few, many or a size class.

d_gene: TRBD2; j_gene: TRBJ2-1; v_gene: TRBV29-1; abundance: .; CDR3aa: CSVEDQLAGAVDEQFF; CDR3nt: TGCAGCGTTGAAGATCAGCTAGCGGGAGCAGTAGATGAGCAGTTCTTC
d_gene: TRBD2; j_gene: TRBJ2-1; v_gene: TRBV20-1; abundance: .; CDR3aa: CSARGLAGSPSSYNEQFF; CDR3nt: TGCAGTGCTAGAGGACTAGCGGGGTCCCCGAGCTCCTACAATGAGCAGTTCTTC
d_gene: TRBD2; j_gene: TRBJ2-5; v_gene: TRBV10-1; abundance: many; CDR3aa: CASSASGTTNQETQYF; CDR3nt: TGCGCCAGCAGTGCGTCCGGGACTACCAACCAAGAGACCCAGTACTTC
d_gene: .; j_gene: TRBJ2-1; v_gene: TRBV4-3; abundance: .; CDR3aa: CASSQARHNEQFF; CDR3nt: TGCGCCAGCAGCCAAGCTCGCCACAATGAGCAGTTCTTC
d_gene: TRBD1; j_gene: TRBJ1-1; v_gene: TRBV18; abundance: many; CDR3aa: CASSIVQGASTEAFF; CDR3nt: TGTGCCAGCTCAATCGTACAGGGGGCGAGCACTGAAGCTTTCTTT
d_gene: TRBD1; j_gene: TRBJ2-2; v_gene: TRBV5-1; abundance: .; CDR3aa: CASSIRDRVTGELFF; CDR3nt: TGCGCCAGCAGCATCCGGGACAGGGTCACCGGGGAGCTGTTTTTT
d_gene: .; j_gene: TRBJ1-1; v_gene: TRBV12-3/TRBV12-4; abundance: few; CDR3aa: CASSLRIYTEAFF; CDR3nt: TGTGCCAGCAGTTTACGGATTTACACTGAAGCTTTCTTT
d_gene: .; j_gene: TRBJ2-5; v_gene: TRBV27; abundance: many; CDR3aa: CASSFGTGRETQYF; CDR3nt: TGTGCCAGCAGTTTTGGAACAGGGAGGGAGACCCAGTACTTC
d_gene: .; j_gene: TRBJ2-7; v_gene: TRBV5-1; abundance: few; CDR3aa: CASSLTSAGYEQYF; CDR3nt: TGCGCCAGCAGCTTGACCAGCGCGGGCTACGAGCAGTACTTC
d_gene: .; j_gene: TRBJ1-1; v_gene: TRBV30; abundance: many; CDR3aa: CAWGAVNTEAFF; CDR3nt: TGTGCCTGGGGGGCCGTGAACACTGAAGCTTTCTTT
d_gene: .; j_gene: TRBJ1-6; v_gene: TRBV6-5; abundance: .; CDR3aa: CASSYSILQGNSPLHF; CDR3nt: TGTGCCAGCAGTTACTCGATTCTCCAGGGCAATTCACCCCTCCACTTT
d_gene: TRBD1; j_gene: TRBJ1-2; v_gene: TRBV29-1; abundance: .; CDR3aa: CSARVRQGQYGYTF; CDR3nt: TGCAGCGCCCGAGTCCGACAGGGCCAATATGGCTACACCTTC
d_gene: .; j_gene: TRBJ2-1; v_gene: TRBV7-2; abundance: .; CDR3aa: CASSLQRYNEQFF; CDR3nt: TGTGCCAGCAGCCTCCAGCGTTACAATGAGCAGTTCTTC
d_gene: .; j_gene: TRBJ1-2; v_gene: TRBV10-3; abundance: few; CDR3aa: CAISESNLGAYGYTF; CDR3nt: TGTGCCATCAGTGAGTCCAACTTAGGTGCCTATGGCTACACCTTC
d_gene: .; j_gene: TRBJ2-1; v_gene: TRBV6-5; abundance: many; CDR3aa: CASSWAPGNNEQFF; CDR3nt: TGTGCCAGCAGTTGGGCCCCGGGAAACAATGAGCAGTTCTTC
d_gene: TRBD2; j_gene: TRBJ2-3; v_gene: TRBV6-1; abundance: many; CDR3aa: CASSNPFPGGPGDTQYF; CDR3nt: TGTGCCAGCAGTAACCCGTTCCCGGGAGGGCCTGGAGATACGCAGTATTTT
d_gene: TRBD2; j_gene: TRBJ2-1; v_gene: TRBV27; abundance: few; CDR3aa: CAPRASLSGGHEQFF; CDR3nt: TGTGCCCCTCGGGCAAGTTTGAGCGGGGGCCATGAGCAGTTCTTC
d_gene: TRBD2; j_gene: TRBJ2-3; v_gene: TRBV4-3; abundance: .; CDR3aa: CASSQGTSGGVSFSDTQYF; CDR3nt: TGCGCCAGCAGCCAAGGGACTAGCGGGGGGGTCTCTTTTTCCGATACGCAGTATTTT
d_gene: .; j_gene: TRBJ2-3; v_gene: TRBV5-6; abundance: many; CDR3aa: CASSLIPGGDTQYF; CDR3nt: TGTGCCAGCAGCTTAATCCCAGGTGGAGATACGCAGTATTTT
d_gene: .; j_gene: TRBJ2-2; v_gene: TRBV5-1; abundance: .; CDR3aa: CASRRDSYTGELFF; CDR3nt: TGCGCCAGCAGACGGGACTCTTACACCGGGGAGCTGTTTTTT
d_gene: .; j_gene: TRBJ2-7; v_gene: TRBV18; abundance: many; CDR3aa: CASSPQVGEQYF; CDR3nt: TGTGCCAGCTCACCACAAGTAGGCGAGCAGTACTTC
d_gene: .; j_gene: TRBJ2-7; v_gene: TRBV28; abundance: .; CDR3aa: CASSYTPDSEQYF; CDR3nt: TGTGCCAGCAGTTACACCCCAGATTCCGAGCAGTACTTC